This is a list of T cell receptor beta chains from one sample in a study of T cell repertoires in cytomegalovirus infection. These TCRs are of unknown antigen specificity. MiXCR, applied by TCRdb to the reads, yields one record per CDR3 protein. The sample lists around 570,000 distinct CDR3 sequences, about 40% occurring once. Sequenced material: cultured PBMCs, taken from culture after CMV antigen stimulation. The receptors here all came from a human donor in good health (CMV status not recorded). Some clones in this sample may be carry-over from other donors' samples. Both conserved end residues are part of each CDR3. The order of the fields is V gene, J gene, CDR3 protein.

V gene: TRBV7-2; J gene: TRBJ2-7; CDR3 protein: CASSFSFIAYEQYF
V gene: TRBV6-5; J gene: TRBJ1-2; CDR3 protein: CASGRGVRDYGYTF
V gene: TRBV7-2; J gene: TRBJ2-7; CDR3 protein: CASSKAYEQYF
V gene: TRBV5-4; J gene: TRBJ2-1; CDR3 protein: CASSLVSVVLSNEQFF
V gene: TRBV20-1; J gene: TRBJ2-7; CDR3 protein: CSAFRTSGSYEQYF
V gene: TRBV10-2; J gene: TRBJ2-2; CDR3 protein: CASRSTSGSAPGELFF
V gene: TRBV7-2; J gene: TRBJ2-5; CDR3 protein: CASCSTGAETQYF
V gene: TRBV6-1; J gene: TRBJ1-4; CDR3 protein: CASSEWQGLEKLFF
V gene: TRBV4-1; J gene: TRBJ2-1; CDR3 protein: CASSQGSRGRNEQFF
V gene: TRBV19; J gene: TRBJ2-2; CDR3 protein: CAIRQGKNTGELFF
V gene: TRBV6-2/TRBV6-3; J gene: TRBJ2-1; CDR3 protein: CASGRQTGDEQFF
V gene: TRBV7-8; J gene: TRBJ2-1; CDR3 protein: CASSLVAGGPVLQFF
V gene: TRBV7-8; J gene: TRBJ2-2; CDR3 protein: CASSLANAGSNTGELFF
V gene: TRBV5-1; J gene: TRBJ2-7; CDR3 protein: CASSIDRGYEQYF
V gene: TRBV12-3/TRBV12-4; J gene: TRBJ2-3; CDR3 protein: CASDRLAFTDTQYF
V gene: TRBV12-3/TRBV12-4; J gene: TRBJ1-4; CDR3 protein: CASSNRGKATNEKLFF
V gene: TRBV28; J gene: TRBJ2-3; CDR3 protein: CASSRRETGADTQYF
V gene: TRBV27; J gene: TRBJ2-5; CDR3 protein: CASIARNVETQYF
V gene: TRBV7-2; J gene: TRBJ2-4; CDR3 protein: CASSRTLNIQYF
V gene: TRBV2; J gene: TRBJ2-3; CDR3 protein: CASSERGGEAVDTQYF
V gene: TRBV10-3; J gene: TRBJ2-5; CDR3 protein: CAISEGAETQYF
V gene: TRBV12-3/TRBV12-4; J gene: TRBJ1-5; CDR3 protein: CASKQGSDLPQHF
V gene: TRBV7-6; J gene: TRBJ2-7; CDR3 protein: CASSLGWAGRNTSPYEQYF
V gene: TRBV12-3/TRBV12-4; J gene: TRBJ2-7; CDR3 protein: CASSWDREDEQYF
V gene: TRBV7-2; J gene: TRBJ1-1; CDR3 protein: CASSLQSPRVNTEAFF
V gene: TRBV6-5; J gene: TRBJ1-2; CDR3 protein: CASSYGNNYGYTF
V gene: TRBV5-4; J gene: TRBJ2-1; CDR3 protein: CASSPGLAGYEQFF
V gene: TRBV6-1; J gene: TRBJ2-7; CDR3 protein: CASSPGRLTTEQYF
V gene: TRBV12-3/TRBV12-4; J gene: TRBJ1-1; CDR3 protein: CASSFVDNTEAFF
V gene: TRBV11-2; J gene: TRBJ2-6; CDR3 protein: CASSFRGQIAGANVLTF
V gene: TRBV7-2; J gene: TRBJ2-3; CDR3 protein: CASSFKFESPGAQYF
V gene: TRBV10-3; J gene: TRBJ2-1; CDR3 protein: CAIRGATNEQFF
V gene: TRBV6-2/TRBV6-3; J gene: TRBJ2-6; CDR3 protein: CASSYRGPGPGANVLTF
V gene: TRBV5-1; J gene: TRBJ2-3; CDR3 protein: CASSQRTDSTDTQYF
V gene: TRBV27; J gene: TRBJ2-3; CDR3 protein: CASSLSGRIDTQYF
V gene: TRBV27; J gene: TRBJ2-7; CDR3 protein: CASSYLTGYEQYF